A single sample gave rise to the 18 T cell receptor beta chains below, sequenced in a study of blood T cell repertoires in COVID-19. Sequencing was performed with immunoSEQ multiplex PCR; in TCRdb, only in-frame clones are kept and a portion is missing. Of approximately 170,000 clones in the sample, 82% were seen once. The sample comprised peripheral blood. These receptors were collected from a woman of 80 years or more with active or convalescent COVID-19.

The V and J genes are TRBV5-1 and TRBJ2-3; 7 nucleotides align to TRBD2. CDR3 length: 14 amino acids. Germline V CDR1 and CDR2: SGHRS, YFSETQ. V shed 2 bases and J 2 bases; nucleotides not matched to a gene: 2. The CDR3: CASSLERDTDTQYF. The CDR3 bases are TGCGCCAGCAGCTTAGAGCGGGACACAGATACGCAGTATTTT.

Here the CDR3 reads CASSPIRLAGGLFNEQFF. Written as DNA, the CDR3 is TGTGCCAGCAGCCCAATCCGACTAGCGGGAGGACTCTTCAATGAGCAGTTCTTC. The chain employs TRBV7-9 and TRBJ2-1; 13 bases agree with TRBD2. This CDR3 has 18 amino acids. Losses at the gene ends were 5 bases for V and 6 bases for J; bases not matched to a gene: 13. Germline lookup yields CDR1 SEHNR and CDR2 FQNEAQ (reference sequence). Based on the CDR3 plus reference TRBV7-9 and TRBJ2-1, the full variable domain is DTGVSQNPRHKITKRGQNVTFRCDPISEHNRLYWYRQTLGQGPEFLTYFQNEAQLEKSRLLSDRFSAERPKGSFSTLEIQRTEQGDSAMYLCASSPIRLAGGLFNEQFFGPGTRLTVL.

This chain joins TRBV23-1 and TRBJ1-3; TRBD1 is a possible D gene (6 bases). TRBV23-1 is placed among ORFs of uncertain function. This CDR3 region has 19 residues. Trimming took off 6 bases at V and 0 bases at J, with 24 bases between the two ends. Here the CDR3 reads CASSPFPRQGPYSGNTIYF. CDR3 in DNA: TGCGCCAGCAGCCCTTTCCCCCGGCAGGGGCCATACTCTGGAAACACCATATATTTT.

This sequence joins TRBV10-3 and TRBJ1-4; TRBD1 aligns across 8 bases. With V trimmed by 6 bases and J by 3 bases, 6 bases remained unmatched. CDR1 ENHRY and CDR2 SYGVKD come from the germline V gene. CDR3 size: 15 residues. The CDR3 here is CAISATQGANEKLFF. DNA for the CDR3: TGTGCCATCAGCGCAACACAGGGGGCTAATGAAAAACTGTTTTTT.

The chain recombines TRBV11-2 with TRBJ1-5, with a possible D match to TRBD1 (6 bases). This CDR3 contains 15 residues. V lost 7 bases to trimming and J lost 1 base, with 14 bases between them. Germline-derived CDR1 and CDR2 are SGHAT and FQNNGV. In nucleotides, the CDR3 is TGTGCCAGCACCCCAGGGGTAGGAAGCAATCAGCCCCAGCATTTT. As protein: CASTPGVGSNQPQHF.

This rearrangement joins TRBV3-1 (or the pseudogene TRBV3-2) to TRBJ1-1, with D unclear. Trimming removed 1 base from V and 1 base from J, with 16 bases in between. Per germline, CDR1 LGHDT and CDR2 YNNKEL (reference sequence). The CDR3 loop spans 17 amino acids. Written as DNA, the CDR3 is TGTGCCAGCAGCCAAGGCCGGTCGGTAGTGTCGAACACTGAAGCTTTCTTT. Protein product: CASSQGRSVVSNTEAFF.

The gene calls are TRBV9 and TRBJ1-2; TRBD1 matches at 7 bases. Germline loops: CDR1 SGDLS, CDR2 YYNGEE. The J segment lost 3 bases and the V segment lost 3 bases, leaving 14 bases of the junction unmatched. The CDR3 contains 17 residues. CDR3 amino acids: CASSAARGGAFDYGYTF. CDR3 DNA sequence: TGTGCCAGCAGCGCCGCCAGAGGGGGCGCGTTTGACTATGGCTACACCTTC.

The CDR3 region is CASSIDSPGLAGGSDTQYF. The CDR3 DNA reads as TGTGCCAGTAGTATAGATTCTCCCGGCCTAGCGGGAGGCTCAGATACGCAGTATTTT. The chain combines TRBV19 with TRBJ2-3; 11 bases match TRBD2. The CDR3 spans 19 residues. V was clipped by 0 bases and J by 4 bases; unmatched bases: 12. Germline CDR1 is LNHDA and CDR2 is SQIVND (reference sequence).

The V call is TRBV7-2, the J call TRBJ2-7; 7 positions agree with TRBD1. Trimming cost V 5 bases and J 6 bases; bases outside gene matches: 7. CDR3 length: 13 amino acids. Germline V CDR1 and CDR2: SGHTA, FQGNSA. The CDR3 DNA is TGTGCCAGCAGCGTTCGACAGGGAAGCGAGCAGTACTTC. Protein product: CASSVRQGSEQYF.

V and J are TRBV14 and TRBJ2-1, with 8 nucleotides matching TRBD2. CDR3 length equals 16 residues. The germline V gene encodes CDR1 SGHDN and CDR2 FVKESK. Losses at the gene ends were 2 bases for V and 1 base for J; bases not matched to a gene: 4. The CDR3 protein is CASSQLGGRSYNEQFF. The DNA of the CDR3 is TGTGCCAGCAGCCAATTGGGCGGGAGGTCCTACAATGAGCAGTTCTTC.

This clone was found a few times. The J gene is TRBJ1-1, the V gene TRBV5-1; D gene unclear. V dropped 0 bases and J dropped 4 bases, with 13 bases sitting between them. Per the germline V gene, CDR1 is SGHRS and CDR2 is YFSETQ. There are 15 residues in the CDR3. The CDR3 spells CASSLAPGSSTEAFF. CDR3 DNA: TGCGCCAGCAGCTTGGCCCCGGGGTCTAGCACTGAAGCTTTCTTT.

This clone was detected once. V and J are TRBV18 and TRBJ2-4; the D is unclear. Trimming cost V 0 bases and J 7 bases, with 13 bases left between them. This CDR3 comprises 15 residues. CDR1 is KGHSH and CDR2 is LQKENI in the germline V gene. CDR3 in DNA: TGTGCCAGCTCACCACCGGTTCAGGCACGGAACATTCAGTACTTC. This codes for CASSPPVQARNIQYF.

The rearrangement uses TRBV5-1 and TRBJ1-3; TRBD1 is a possible D gene (6 bases). CDR3 size: 14 residues. Germline V gives CDR1 SGHRS, CDR2 YFSETQ. Trimming cost V 2 bases and J 2 bases, with 8 bases left between them. The CDR3 nucleotides read TGCGCCAGCAGCTTCGGGACACCTGGAAACACCATATATTTT. This gives the protein CASSFGTPGNTIYF.

The V and J genes are TRBV4-2 and TRBJ2-1; TRBD2 matches at 9 bases. J was trimmed by 4 bases and V by 4 bases; bases with no gene match: 5. The germline V gene has CDR1 LGHNA and CDR2 YNFKEQ. This CDR3 has 15 amino acids. CDR3 DNA: TGTGCCAGCAGCCCGGGGACTAGCCAATACAATGAGCAGTTCTTC. Amino acids: CASSPGTSQYNEQFF.

This clone was detected a few times. The chain links TRBV6-1 to TRBJ1-5, with 10 bases lining up with TRBD1. The germline V gene encodes CDR1 MNHNS and CDR2 SASEGT. The CDR3 consists of 18 residues. V lost 3 bases to trimming and J lost 3 bases; unmatched junction nucleotides: 11. The CDR3 loop reads CASSDMGQGIASNQPQHF. The CDR3 bases are TGTGCCAGCAGTGATATGGGACAGGGGATAGCTTCCAATCAGCCCCAGCATTTT.

The chain has TRBV2 and TRBJ2-1, with D uncertain. The CDR3 length is 14 residues. The germline V gene encodes CDR1 SNHLY and CDR2 FYNNEI. V lost 5 bases to trimming and J lost 1 base, with 9 bases between them. CDR3 loop: CASSYDGSYNEQFF. The CDR3 DNA sequence: TGTGCCAGCAGTTACGACGGGTCCTACAATGAGCAGTTCTTC.

The chain carries TRBV6-5 and TRBJ1-5, with no clear D. The germline V gene has CDR1 MNHEY and CDR2 SVGAGI. The V end lost 5 bases, the J end lost 2 bases, and 13 bases lay between the germline ends. CDR3 size: 15 residues. The CDR3 loop is CASSPVLGGNQPQHF. In nucleotides, the CDR3 is TGTGCCAGCAGTCCCGTCCTGGGAGGCAATCAGCCCCAGCATTTT.

V gene TRBV6-5 combines with J gene TRBJ2-7; perhaps TRBD1 as D (6 bases). V was cut by 4 bases and J by 3 bases, with 13 bases left in between. Germline CDR1 reads MNHEY; CDR2 reads SVGAGI. The CDR3 loop spans 14 amino acids. DNA for the CDR3: TGTGCCAGCAGTTCGCCCGGGACATTCTACGAGCAGTACTTC. The encoded protein is CASSSPGTFYEQYF.